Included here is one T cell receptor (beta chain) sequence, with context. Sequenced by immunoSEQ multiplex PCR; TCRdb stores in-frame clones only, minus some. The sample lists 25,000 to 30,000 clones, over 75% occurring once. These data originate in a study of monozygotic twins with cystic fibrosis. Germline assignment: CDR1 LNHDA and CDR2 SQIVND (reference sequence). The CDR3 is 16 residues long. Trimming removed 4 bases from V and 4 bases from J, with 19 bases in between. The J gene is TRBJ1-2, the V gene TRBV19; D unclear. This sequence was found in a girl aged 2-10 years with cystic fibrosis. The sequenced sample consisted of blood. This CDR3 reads CASSTMVLVGSYGYTF. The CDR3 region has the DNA TGTGCCAGTAGTACGATGGTCCTGGTGGGGTCCTATGGCTACACCTTC.